The 10 T cell receptor beta chains listed next were all sequenced from one sample in a study of blood T cell repertoires in COVID-19. The method was immunoSEQ multiplex PCR; TCRdb's version includes in-frame clones alone and lacks a portion of them. The table records about 160,000 clones, about 74% of them present only once. Material: peripheral blood. The origin of the receptors is a man between 60 and 75 years old with acute or convalescent COVID-19.

The chain carries TRBV29-1 and TRBJ1-1, with 8 bases that match TRBD1. Germline lookup yields CDR1 SQVTM and CDR2 ANQGSEA. The CDR3 is 16 residues long. V dropped 4 bases and J dropped 2; count of bases not matched to a gene: 12. In nucleotides, the CDR3 is TGCAGCGTTGGTTCTCGTTTCGGACAGGGAAACACTGAAGCTTTCTTT. Its protein product is CSVGSRFGQGNTEAFF.

The V call is TRBV7-2, the J call TRBJ2-1, with 7 bases that match TRBD2. Unmatched junction bases numbered 6, after V lost 0 bases and J lost 7 bases. Per germline, CDR1 SGHTA and CDR2 FQGNSA. The CDR3 spans 15 residues. The CDR3 is CASSLAGGTGNEQFF. The CDR3 coding sequence is TGTGCCAGCAGCTTAGCGGGGGGGACGGGGAATGAGCAGTTCTTC. Looking up the rest from reference TRBV7-2 and TRBJ2-1 gives the full variable domain: GAGVSQSPSNKVTEKGKDVELRCDPISGHTALYWYRQSLGQGLEFLIYFQGNSAPDKSGLPSDRFSAERTGGSVSTLTIQRTQQEDSAVYLCASSLAGGTGNEQFFGPGTRLTVL.

The rearrangement links TRBV28 to TRBJ1-2, with 7 bases matching TRBD1. The CDR3 covers 13 residues. The V gene end was trimmed by 7 bases and the J gene end by 8 bases; junction bases not matched to a gene: 10. Germline V lookup: CDR1 MDHEN, CDR2 SYDVKM. Here the CDR3 DNA reads TGTGCCAGCATCACAGGGGTAGGAGGAGGCTACACCTTC. Its translation is CASITGVGGGYTF.

This clone was found once. The chain has TRBV7-3 and TRBJ1-4; possibly TRBD1 for D (5 bases). The CDR3 is made up of 15 amino acids. V lost 5 bases, J lost 4 bases, and 14 bases lay in between. Germline values: CDR1 SGHTA, CDR2 FQGTGA. The CDR3 coding sequence is TGTGCCAGCAGCCAGTCCACGGGGGTTAATGAAAAACTGTTTTTT. Translation gives CASSQSTGVNEKLFF.

This clone appeared a single time. J is TRBJ2-1 and V is TRBV3-1 (or the pseudogene TRBV3-2), with a tentative D call TRBD1 (7 bases). Germline V gene lookup returns CDR1 LGHDT and CDR2 YNNKEL (reference sequence). The CDR3 extends over 16 amino acids. V was pared by 0 bases and J by 8 bases, with 17 bases between. The CDR3 nucleotides read TGTGCCAGCAGCCAAGAAGGCAGGGGGGTATCGGATGAGCAGTTCTTC. Amino acids: CASSQEGRGVSDEQFF.

The J gene is TRBJ1-1, the V gene TRBV29-1, with D unresolved. The CDR3 has 14 amino acids. V shed 1 base and J shed 9 bases, with 18 bases lying between them. Per the germline V gene, CDR1 is SQVTM and CDR2 is ANQGSEA. DNA of the CDR3: TGCAGCGTTGAAGTAGTAGGGAGGCAATTTCAAGCTTTCTTT. This translates into CSVEVVGRQFQAFF. Drawing the rest from reference TRBV29-1 and TRBJ1-1, the complete variable domain is SAVISQKPSRDICQRGTSLTIQCQVDSQVTMMFWYRQQPGQSLTLIATANQGSEATYESGFVIDKFPISRPNLTFSTLTVSNMSPEDSSIYLCSVEVVGRQFQAFFGQGTRLTVV.

This clone is a singleton in its sample. The chain employs TRBV19 and TRBJ1-2, with TRBD1 identical over 9 bases. This CDR3 spans 17 amino acids. Germline CDR1 LNHDA, CDR2 SQIVND (reference sequence). Trimming cost V 3 bases and J 2 bases; bases outside gene matches: 10. CDR3 loop: CASSILVGQGTNYGYTF. CDR3 nucleotide sequence: TGTGCCAGTAGTATTTTGGTCGGACAGGGGACAAACTATGGCTACACCTTC. Using reference TRBV19 and TRBJ1-2 for the parts outside the CDR3, the full variable domain is DGGITQSPKYLFRKEGQNVTLSCEQNLNHDAMYWYRQDPGQGLRLIYYSQIVNDFQKGDIAEGYSVSREKKESFPLTVTSAQKNPTAFYLCASSILVGQGTNYGYTFGSGTRLTVV.

The chain combines TRBV5-5 with TRBJ2-7; a possible D gene is TRBD2 (5 bases). The V gene's germline CDR1 is SGHKS and CDR2 YYEKEE (reference sequence). Trimming removed 5 bases from V and 0 bases from J, with 15 bases in between. The CDR3 is 15 amino acids. CDR3 sequence (DNA): TGTGCCAGCAGTTCGGACTCTAGGAGCTCCTACGAGCAGTACTTC. It translates to CASSSDSRSSYEQYF. Filled out from reference TRBV5-5 and TRBJ2-7, the complete variable domain reads DAGVTQSPTHLIKTRGQQVTLRCSPISGHKSVSWYQQVLGQGPQFIFQYYEKEERGRGNFPDRFSARQFPNYSSELNVNALLLGDSALYLCASSSDSRSSYEQYFGPGTRLTVT.

V is TRBV20-1 and J is TRBJ2-7; the match to TRBD1 covers 12 bases. The CDR3 is 19 residues long. V was clipped by 3 bases and J by 0 bases; unmatched bases: 15. Germline V gene lookup returns CDR1 DFQATT and CDR2 SNEGSKA (reference sequence). In DNA, the CDR3 is TGCAGTGCTAGTTTGGGACAGGGGGCGAGTAAAGAAAGCTCCTACGAGCAGTACTTC. Translation: CSASLGQGASKESSYEQYF.

This chain joins TRBV7-9 and TRBJ1-2; D call uncertain. CDR1 SEHNR and CDR2 FQNEAQ come from the germline V gene (reference sequence). This CDR3 has 15 residues. Trimming took off 6 bases at V and 3 bases at J, with 17 bases between the two ends. The CDR3 nucleotides are TGTGCCAGCAGTTCTAGTAAGGGAGGTTACTATGGCTACACCTTC. Protein sequence: CASSSSKGGYYGYTF.